Following are 16 T cell receptor beta chains from one sample sequenced in a study of blood T cell repertoires in COVID-19. Sequencing used immunoSEQ multiplex PCR; TCRdb keeps in-frame clones, though not all of them. This sample carries tens of thousands of clones, 81% of them seen once, and the ten largest clones take about 5.3%. The sample comprised peripheral blood. The receptors were sampled from a woman in her sixties or seventies with acute or convalescent COVID-19.

This clone was found once. The genes are TRBV4-1 and TRBJ2-2; D ambiguous. CDR3 length: 12 amino acids. V shed 4 bases and J shed 5 bases, with 5 bases lying between them. CDR1 and CDR2 (germline): MGHRA, YSYEKL. The CDR3 sequence: CASSLMTGELFF. The CDR3 nucleotides read TGCGCCAGCAGCCTTATGACCGGGGAGCTGTTTTTT.

V usage is TRBV6-5 and J usage is TRBJ2-3, with D perhaps matching TRBD1 (5 bases). Trimming removed 7 bases at V and 4 bases at J, with 12 bases between. Per the germline V gene, CDR1 is MNHEY and CDR2 is SVGAGI. The CDR3 totals 13 residues. In DNA, the CDR3 is TGTGCCAGCATGGGGCACTCGCCAGATACGCAGTATTTT. Its translation is CASMGHSPDTQYF.

Here the CDR3 reads CASSPLTRNTEAFF. CDR3 DNA: TGTGCCAGCTCACCACTCACTAGGAACACTGAAGCTTTCTTT. The chain employs TRBV18 and TRBJ1-1; the D is unclear. Germline V gene data show CDR1 as KGHSH and CDR2 as LQKENI. The CDR3 has 14 amino acids. Trimming pared 1 base from V and 1 base from J, leaving 7 bases between.

The chain links TRBV30 to TRBJ1-2, with D hard to call. The CDR3 is 13 residues long. CDR1 and CDR2 (germline): GTSNPN, SVGIG (reference sequence). Trimming shortened V by 8 bases and J by 5 bases, and 18 bases separated the two germline ends. The CDR3 DNA sequence: TGTGCCGGTCATTCCCTCGGGGATTATGGCTACACCTTC. Translation: CAGHSLGDYGYTF.

The chain employs TRBV19 and TRBJ2-7; perhaps TRBD1 as D (6 bases). CDR1 LNHDA and CDR2 SQIVND come from the germline V gene (reference sequence). The CDR3 contains 14 residues. V was trimmed by 3 bases and J by 0 bases, leaving 9 bases between them. The CDR3 DNA is TGTGCCAGTAGTATCAGACAGGCCTCCTACGAGCAGTACTTC. The encoded protein is CASSIRQASYEQYF.

This clone has just one count. This sequence joins TRBV12-3 or TRBV12-4 and TRBJ1-5; D unresolved. This CDR3 comprises 12 residues. The V end lost 4 bases, the J end lost 2 bases, and 3 bases lay between the germline ends. Written as DNA, the CDR3 is TGTGCCAGCAGTTCCGGCAATCAGCCCCAGCATTTT. This codes for CASSSGNQPQHF.

The chain couples TRBV28 to TRBJ1-4; 10 bases are a match to TRBD1. This CDR3 is built from 16 residues. The junction had 7 bases not matched to a gene; V was cut back by 2 bases and J by 7 bases. Per germline, CDR1 MDHEN and CDR2 SYDVKM. The CDR3 sequence is CASSLGTGVISEKLFF. CDR3 DNA: TGTGCCAGCAGTTTAGGGACAGGGGTCATAAGTGAAAAACTGTTTTTT. Variable domain in full (rest from reference TRBV28 and TRBJ1-4): DVKVTQSSRYLVKRTGEKVFLECVQDMDHENMFWYRQDPGLGLRLIYFSYDVKMKEKGDIPEGYSVSREKKERFSLILESASTNQTSMYLCASSLGTGVISEKLFFGSGTQLSVL.

This rearrangement joins TRBV6-1 to TRBJ2-1; 13 bases align to TRBD2. This CDR3 has 15 residues. V lost 1 base to trimming and J lost 6 bases; unmatched junction nucleotides: 0. The germline gives CDR1 MNHNS, CDR2 SASEGT. The CDR3 protein is CASSEGTSGSNEQFF. The CDR3, as DNA: TGTGCCAGCAGTGAAGGGACTAGCGGGAGCAATGAGCAGTTCTTC.

The chain uses TRBV27 and TRBJ1-1, with D uncertain. The CDR3 runs to 14 residues. Germline V gene sequence: CDR1 MNHEY, CDR2 SMNVEV (reference sequence). Trimming shortened V by 4 bases and J by 3 bases, and 12 bases separated the two germline ends. The CDR3 DNA sequence: TGTGCCAGCAGTTCCGGGATGGAGGACACTGAAGCTTTCTTT. It is translated as CASSSGMEDTEAFF.

V gene TRBV2 combines with J gene TRBJ1-3, with a weak D call TRBD1 (6 bases). Looked up from germline, CDR1 is SNHLY and CDR2 is FYNNEI. The CDR3 consists of 16 residues. Deletions cut 6 bases from V and 0 bases from J, with 15 bases between. CDR3 nucleotides: TGTGCCAGCAGGGGGAACACAGGGCTCTCTGGAAACACCATATATTTT. This gives the protein CASRGNTGLSGNTIYF. Together with reference TRBV2 and TRBJ1-3, the CDR3 gives the full variable domain: EPEVTQTPSHQVTQMGQEVILRCVPISNHLYFYWYRQILGQKVEFLVSFYNNEISEKSEIFDDQFSVERPDGSNFTLKIRSTKLEDSAMYFCASRGNTGLSGNTIYFGEGSWLTVV.

V and J are TRBV7-2 and TRBJ2-3; D uncertain. The CDR3 length is 16 residues. Per germline, CDR1 SGHTA and CDR2 FQGNSA. V lost 0 bases and J 0 bases, leaving 10 bases between the germline ends. The CDR3 spells CASSLASARSTDTQYF. As DNA, the CDR3 is TGTGCCAGCAGCTTAGCCTCCGCCAGGAGCACAGATACGCAGTATTTT.

The V and J genes are TRBV18 and TRBJ2-7; TRBD2 might be the D (6 bases). Germline V gene data show CDR1 as KGHSH and CDR2 as LQKENI. This CDR3 contains 13 residues. The germline V and J ends were trimmed by 4 bases and 3 bases, with 10 bases remaining between them. For the CDR3, the DNA is TGTGCCAGCTCACTTGCCGGGGGCTACGAGCAGTACTTC. It specifies CASSLAGGYEQYF.

The chain is built from TRBV24-1 and TRBJ1-2, with a possible D match to TRBD1 (6 bases). CDR3 length equals 13 residues. Per the germline V gene, CDR1 is KGHDR and CDR2 is SFDVKD. Between the trimmed V and J ends, which lost 0 bases and 8 bases, there was a span of 9 bases. As DNA, the CDR3 is TGTGCCACCAGTGATTTGTCAGGGGACGGCTACACCTTC. Residues: CATSDLSGDGYTF.

This clone appeared a few times. The chain is built from TRBV5-4 and TRBJ1-3; possible D gene TRBD1, 6 bases. Per germline, CDR1 SGHNT and CDR2 YYREEE (reference sequence). The V gene lost 6 bases and the J gene lost 3 bases, with 19 bases spanning the gap. The CDR3 loop spans 16 amino acids. Written as DNA, the CDR3 is TGTGCCAGCACCCTAGGAGGGGGGGGCGGTGGAAACACCATATATTTT. It codes for CASTLGGGGGGNTIYF.

This clone was counted a single time. The chain couples TRBV14 to TRBJ1-1; 8 nucleotides align to TRBD1. The germline gives CDR1 SGHDN, CDR2 FVKESK. The CDR3 consists of 16 residues. The V and J ends lost 7 bases and 0 bases, in that order; junction bases with no gene match: 10. The CDR3 DNA follows: TGTGCCAGCAACATTGGTAGACAGGGGATGAACACTGAAGCTTTCTTT. Translation gives CASNIGRQGMNTEAFF. The full variable domain, in which reference TRBV14 and TRBJ1-1 provide the parts outside the CDR3, is EAGVTQFPSHSVIEKGQTVTLRCDPISGHDNLYWYRRVMGKEIKFLLHFVKESKQDESGMPNNRFLAERTGGTYSTLKVQPAELEDSGVYFCASNIGRQGMNTEAFFGQGTRLTVV.

This chain's CDR3 is CSVAFLEAYEQYF. Written as DNA, the CDR3 is TGCAGCGTGGCATTCCTTGAAGCCTACGAGCAGTACTTC. The chain joins TRBV29-1 to TRBJ2-7; D unclear. Germline V gene lookup returns CDR1 SQVTM and CDR2 ANQGSEA. This CDR3 is built from 13 residues. V was shortened by 6 bases and J by 2 bases, with 14 bases between the two germline ends.